This T cell receptor (beta chain) was captured by sequencing in a study of shared T cell receptors in the human thymus. This clone was seen only once. Sequenced by immunoSEQ multiplex PCR; TCRdb stores in-frame clones only, minus some. The sample lists hundreds of thousands of clones, around 87% occurring once. CDR3 length: 18 residues. The ends lost 1 base at V and 5 bases at J; junction bases unmatched: 12. CDR1 SGHDN and CDR2 FVKESK come from the germline V gene. The same data also went into a second study, on human thymus T cells. From that study: The donor group consisted of healthy Finnish infants who were having corrective surgery for congenital heart defects. Thymus specimens were resections from corrective heart surgery. Among thymic and blood repertoires, usage of V and J genes appeared biased.

The origin of this receptor is a boy in the first two years of life with a congenital heart defect. V is TRBV14 and J is TRBJ2-1, with 9 bases aligning to TRBD1. Material for sequencing was thymocytes. The CDR3 protein is CASSQGTGTGQSHNEQFF. In nucleotides, the CDR3 is TGTGCCAGCAGCCAAGGTACCGGGACAGGGCAGTCCCACAATGAGCAGTTCTTC. The full variable domain, its missing parts supplied by reference TRBV14 and TRBJ2-1, is EAGVTQFPSHSVIEKGQTVTLRCDPISGHDNLYWYRRVMGKEIKFLLHFVKESKQDESGMPNNRFLAERTGGTYSTLKVQPAELEDSGVYFCASSQGTGTGQSHNEQFFGPGTRLTVL.